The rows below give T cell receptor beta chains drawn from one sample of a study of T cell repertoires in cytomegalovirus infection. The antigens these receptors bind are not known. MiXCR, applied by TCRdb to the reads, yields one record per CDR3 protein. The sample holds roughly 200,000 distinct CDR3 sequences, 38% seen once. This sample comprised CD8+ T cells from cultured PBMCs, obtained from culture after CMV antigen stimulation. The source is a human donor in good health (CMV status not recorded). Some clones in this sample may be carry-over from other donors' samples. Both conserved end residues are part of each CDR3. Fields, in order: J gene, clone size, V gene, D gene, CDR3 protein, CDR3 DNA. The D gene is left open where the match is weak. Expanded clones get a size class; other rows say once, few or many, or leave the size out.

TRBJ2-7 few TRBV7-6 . CASSGWTGSYEQYF TGTGCCAGCAGCGGGTGGACGGGCTCCTACGAGCAGTACTTC
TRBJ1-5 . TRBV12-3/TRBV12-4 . CASSSYRVYSNQPQHF TGTGCCAGCAGTTCCTACAGGGTCTATAGCAATCAGCCCCAGCATTTT
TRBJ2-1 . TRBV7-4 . CASSLLAVSDNEQFF TGTGCCAGCAGCTTATTGGCTGTCTCGGACAATGAGCAGTTCTTC
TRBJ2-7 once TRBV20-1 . CSARSYSSSSYEQYF TGCAGTGCTAGGAGTTATAGCAGCAGCTCCTACGAGCAGTACTTC
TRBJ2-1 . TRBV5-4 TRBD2 CASSLAVGLGFYNEQFF TGTGCCAGCAGCTTGGCCGTGGGACTAGGGTTCTACAATGAGCAGTTCTTC
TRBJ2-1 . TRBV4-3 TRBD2 CASSQVTSGGGNEQFF TGCGCCAGCAGCCAAGTGACTAGCGGGGGGGGGAATGAGCAGTTCTTC
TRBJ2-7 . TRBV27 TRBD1 CASRHRGLDYEQYF TGTGCCAGCAGGCACAGGGGGCTGGACTACGAGCAGTACTTC
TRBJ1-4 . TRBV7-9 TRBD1 CASSTTGQGAEKLFF TGTGCCAGCAGTACAACGGGACAGGGGGCGGAAAAACTGTTTTTT
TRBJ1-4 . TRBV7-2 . CASSRRGGTNEKLFF TGTGCCAGCAGCCGCCGGGGAGGCACTAATGAAAAACTGTTTTTT
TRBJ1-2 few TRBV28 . CASSQARRPYGYTF TGTGCCAGCAGCCAGGCCAGGCGCCCCTATGGCTACACCTTC
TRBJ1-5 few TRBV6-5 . CASRTDSLSDQPQHF TGTGCCAGCAGAACGGACAGCCTCTCTGATCAGCCCCAGCATTTT
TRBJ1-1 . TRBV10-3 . CAISESKAMNTEAFF TGTGCCATCAGTGAGTCTAAGGCTATGAACACTGAAGCTTTCTTT
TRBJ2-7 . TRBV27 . CASSFGDDEQYF TGTGCCAGCAGTTTCGGAGACGACGAGCAGTACTTC
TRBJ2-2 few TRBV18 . CASSPPEVDHAGELFF TGTGCCAGCTCCCCCCCCGAGGTAGACCACGCCGGGGAGCTGTTTTTT
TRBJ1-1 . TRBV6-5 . CASSYGSSTEAFF TGTGCCAGCAGTTATGGGAGTTCGACTGAAGCTTTCTTT
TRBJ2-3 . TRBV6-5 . CASSLRGLLTDTQYF TGTGCCAGCAGCCTCCGAGGTCTCCTCACAGATACGCAGTATTTT
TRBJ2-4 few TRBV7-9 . CASSSWDTREAKNIQYF TGTGCCAGCAGCTCCTGGGACACCCGGGAAGCCAAAAACATTCAGTACTTC
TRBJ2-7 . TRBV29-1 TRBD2 CSVLAGGHEQYF TGCAGCGTCCTAGCGGGAGGCCACGAGCAGTACTTC
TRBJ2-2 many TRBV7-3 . CASSLMDANTGELFF TGTGCCAGCAGCTTAATGGATGCGAACACCGGGGAGCTGTTTTTT
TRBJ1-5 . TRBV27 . CASGLGRNQPQHF TGTGCCAGCGGTTTAGGGCGCAATCAGCCCCAGCATTTT
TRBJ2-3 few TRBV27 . CASKRSGGESTDTQYF TGTGCCAGCAAAAGATCAGGCGGGGAGAGCACAGATACGCAGTATTTT
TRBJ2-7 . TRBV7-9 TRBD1 CASSLRNQGAVDKDEQYF TGTGCCAGCAGCCTCCGCAACCAGGGGGCCGTGGACAAGGACGAGCAGTACTTC
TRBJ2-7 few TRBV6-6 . CASSYWDTYYEQYF TGTGCCAGCAGTTACTGGGACACCTACTACGAGCAGTACTTC
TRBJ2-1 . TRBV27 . CASSPRGGEQFF TGTGCCAGCAGTCCCAGGGGGGGTGAGCAGTTCTTC
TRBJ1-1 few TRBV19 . CASSIHPSRGPNTEAFF TGTGCCAGTAGCATCCACCCCTCCAGGGGACCTAACACTGAAGCTTTCTTT
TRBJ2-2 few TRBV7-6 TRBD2 CAIQLAATNTGELFF TGTGCTATCCAACTAGCGGCAACGAACACCGGGGAGCTGTTTTTT
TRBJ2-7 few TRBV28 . CASSSHFYEQYF TGTGCCAGCAGTTCCCATTTTTACGAGCAGTACTTC
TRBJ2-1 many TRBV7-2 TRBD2 CASSLRVGGLSYNEQFF TGTGCCAGCAGCTTAAGGGTCGGGGGACTATCCTACAATGAGCAGTTCTTC
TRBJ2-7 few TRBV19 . CASSIRLEGYEQYF TGTGCCAGTAGTATAAGACTAGAAGGGTACGAGCAGTACTTC
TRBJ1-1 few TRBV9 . CASSAGGRQNTEAFF TGTGCCAGCAGCGCGGGGGGCAGACAAAACACTGAAGCTTTCTTT
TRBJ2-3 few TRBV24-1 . CASTVTEDVWDTQYF TGTGCCTCGACAGTAACCGAGGATGTGTGGGATACGCAGTATTTT
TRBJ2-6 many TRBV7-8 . CASSLGFRGGANVLTF TGTGCCAGCAGCTTAGGTTTTAGAGGAGGGGCCAACGTCCTGACTTTC
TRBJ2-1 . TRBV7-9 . CASSLVAWSNEQFF TGTGCCAGCAGCTTAGTGGCTTGGAGTAATGAGCAGTTCTTC
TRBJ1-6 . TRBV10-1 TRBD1 CASSENRGISPLHF TGCGCCAGCAGTGAAAACAGGGGGATTTCACCCCTCCACTTT
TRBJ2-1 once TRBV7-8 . CASSPQRGGPYNEQFF TGTGCCAGCAGCCCCCAGAGGGGGGGTCCCTACAATGAGCAGTTCTTC
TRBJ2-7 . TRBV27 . CASSHAGTSHYEQYF TGTGCCAGCAGTCACGCCGGGACAAGCCACTACGAGCAGTACTTC
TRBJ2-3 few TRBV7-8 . CASSPTLSTDTQYF TGTGCCAGCAGCCCTACCTTAAGCACAGATACGCAGTATTTT
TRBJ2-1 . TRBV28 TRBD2 CASGIWREGRNEQFF TGTGCCAGCGGGATCTGGCGGGAGGGGCGGAATGAGCAGTTCTTC
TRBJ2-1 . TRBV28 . CASSLEWGGEQFF TGTGCCAGCAGTTTAGAGTGGGGGGGCGAGCAGTTCTTC
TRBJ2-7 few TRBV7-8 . CASSLDRQIYEQYF TGTGCCAGCAGCTTAGACCGGCAGATCTACGAGCAGTACTTC
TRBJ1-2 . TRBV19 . CASTWGRSPNYGYTF TGTGCCAGTACCTGGGGGAGGAGCCCTAACTATGGCTACACCTTC
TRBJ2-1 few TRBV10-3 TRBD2 CAISESLAGVVNEQFF TGTGCCATCAGTGAGTCTCTAGCGGGAGTGGTGAATGAGCAGTTCTTC